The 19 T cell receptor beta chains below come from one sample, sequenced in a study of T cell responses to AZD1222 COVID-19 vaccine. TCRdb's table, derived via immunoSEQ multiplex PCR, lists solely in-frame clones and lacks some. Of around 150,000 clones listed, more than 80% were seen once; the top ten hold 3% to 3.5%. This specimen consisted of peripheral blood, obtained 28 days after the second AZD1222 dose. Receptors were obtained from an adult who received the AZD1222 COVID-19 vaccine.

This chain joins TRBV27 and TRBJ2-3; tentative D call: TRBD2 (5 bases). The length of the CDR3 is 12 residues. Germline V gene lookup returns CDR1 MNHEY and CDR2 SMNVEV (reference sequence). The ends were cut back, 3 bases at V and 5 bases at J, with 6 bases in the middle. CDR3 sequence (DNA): TGTGCCAGCAGTTTTGAGGGAGATACGCAGTATTTT. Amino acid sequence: CASSFEGDTQYF.

CDR3 sequence: CASSDSGTGEGYTF. The CDR3 nucleotides read TGTGCCAGCAGTGACTCCGGGACAGGGGAAGGCTACACCTTC. The chain links TRBV6-4 to TRBJ1-2, with 10 bases fitting TRBD1. V trimming: 0 bases; J trimming: 8 bases; junction bases outside the gene matches: 3. Germline V gene data show CDR1 as MRHNA and CDR2 as SNTAGT. The CDR3 has 14 amino acids.

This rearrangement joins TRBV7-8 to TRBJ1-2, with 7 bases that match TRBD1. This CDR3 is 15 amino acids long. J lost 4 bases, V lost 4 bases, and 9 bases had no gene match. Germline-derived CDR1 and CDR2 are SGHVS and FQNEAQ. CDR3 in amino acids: CASSSQTGRPYGYTF. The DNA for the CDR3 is TGTGCCAGCAGCTCCCAGACAGGGCGCCCCTATGGCTACACCTTC.

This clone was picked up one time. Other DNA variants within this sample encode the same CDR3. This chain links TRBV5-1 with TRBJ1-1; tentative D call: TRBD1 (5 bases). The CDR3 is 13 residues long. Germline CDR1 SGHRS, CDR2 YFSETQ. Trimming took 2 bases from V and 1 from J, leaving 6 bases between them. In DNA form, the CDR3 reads TGCGCCAGCAGCTTACAGGAGAACACTGAAGCTTTCTTT. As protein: CASSLQENTEAFF.

CDR3 in DNA: TGTGCCAGCAGTGAAGACAGGCCAACTAATGAAAAACTGTTTTTT. The encoded protein is CASSEDRPTNEKLFF. V gene TRBV2 combines with J gene TRBJ1-4; TRBD1 might be the D (5 bases). V was cut by 1 base and J by 0 bases, with 6 bases left in between. The germline V gene encodes CDR1 SNHLY and CDR2 FYNNEI. This CDR3 spans 15 amino acids.

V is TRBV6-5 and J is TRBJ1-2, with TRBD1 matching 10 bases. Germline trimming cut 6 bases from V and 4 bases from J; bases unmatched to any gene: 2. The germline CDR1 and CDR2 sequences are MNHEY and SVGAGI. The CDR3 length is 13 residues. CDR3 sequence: CASRGTGAYGYTF. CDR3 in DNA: TGTGCCAGCAGGGGGACAGGGGCCTATGGCTACACCTTC.

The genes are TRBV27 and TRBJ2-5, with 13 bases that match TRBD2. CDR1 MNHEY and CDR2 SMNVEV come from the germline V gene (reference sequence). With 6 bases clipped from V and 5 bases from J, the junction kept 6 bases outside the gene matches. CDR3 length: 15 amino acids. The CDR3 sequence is CASRGLAGDEETQYF. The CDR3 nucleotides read TGTGCCAGCAGAGGACTAGCGGGGGATGAGGAGACCCAGTACTTC.

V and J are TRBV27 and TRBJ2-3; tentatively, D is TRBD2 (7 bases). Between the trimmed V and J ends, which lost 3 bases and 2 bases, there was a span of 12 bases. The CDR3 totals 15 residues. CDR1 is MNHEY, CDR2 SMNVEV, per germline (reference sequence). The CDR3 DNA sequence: TGTGCCAGCAGTTTGGGGGGGCGCAACACAGATACGCAGTATTTT. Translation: CASSLGGRNTDTQYF.

The CDR3 DNA follows: TGTGCCAGTAGTATGGGCTCACGCAATCAGCCCCAGCATTTT. This sequence encodes CASSMGSRNQPQHF. This chain uses TRBV19 with TRBJ1-5; D gene unclear. The CDR3 has 14 amino acids. Trimming left V 3 bases short and J 2 bases short, with 8 bases between. The germline CDR1 and CDR2 sequences are LNHDA and SQIVND (reference sequence).

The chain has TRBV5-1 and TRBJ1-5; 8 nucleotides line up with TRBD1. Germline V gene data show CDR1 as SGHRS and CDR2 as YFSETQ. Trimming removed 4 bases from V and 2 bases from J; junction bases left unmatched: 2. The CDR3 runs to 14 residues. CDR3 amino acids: CASSVQGGNQPQHF. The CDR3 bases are TGCGCCAGCAGCGTACAGGGGGGCAATCAGCCCCAGCATTTT.

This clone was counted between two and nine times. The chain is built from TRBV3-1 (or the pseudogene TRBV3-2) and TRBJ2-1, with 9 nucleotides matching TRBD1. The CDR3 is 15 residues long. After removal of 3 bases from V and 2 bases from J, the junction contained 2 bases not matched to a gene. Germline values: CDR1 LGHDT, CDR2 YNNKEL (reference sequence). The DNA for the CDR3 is TGTGCCAGCAGCCAGGGACAGGGACCCTACAATGAGCAGTTCTTC. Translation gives CASSQGQGPYNEQFF.

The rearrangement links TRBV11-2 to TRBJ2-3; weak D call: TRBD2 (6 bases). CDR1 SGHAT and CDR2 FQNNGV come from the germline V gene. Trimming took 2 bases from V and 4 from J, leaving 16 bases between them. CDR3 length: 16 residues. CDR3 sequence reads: CASSLRDSPSPDTQYF. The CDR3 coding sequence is TGTGCCAGCAGCTTACGGGACTCCCCGAGCCCAGATACGCAGTATTTT.

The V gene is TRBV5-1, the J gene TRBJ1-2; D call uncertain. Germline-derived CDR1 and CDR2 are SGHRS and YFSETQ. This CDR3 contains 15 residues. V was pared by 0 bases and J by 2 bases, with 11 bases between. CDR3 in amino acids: CASSLEPAENYGYTF. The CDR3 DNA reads TGCGCCAGCAGCTTGGAACCGGCGGAAAACTATGGCTACACCTTC.

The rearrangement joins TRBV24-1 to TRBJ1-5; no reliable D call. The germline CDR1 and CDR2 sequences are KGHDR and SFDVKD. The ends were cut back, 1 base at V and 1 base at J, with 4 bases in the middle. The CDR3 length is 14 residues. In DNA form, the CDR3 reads TGTGCCACCAGTGATTTCGGAAGCAATCAGCCCCAGCATTTT. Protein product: CATSDFGSNQPQHF.

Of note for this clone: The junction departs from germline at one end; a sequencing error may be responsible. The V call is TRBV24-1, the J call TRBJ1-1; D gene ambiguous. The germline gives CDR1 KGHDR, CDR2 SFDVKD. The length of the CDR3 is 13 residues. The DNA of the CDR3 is TGTGCCACCAGTGGCCCAAGTCCGGGCGGGGTGGTCTTT. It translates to CATSGPSPGGVVF.

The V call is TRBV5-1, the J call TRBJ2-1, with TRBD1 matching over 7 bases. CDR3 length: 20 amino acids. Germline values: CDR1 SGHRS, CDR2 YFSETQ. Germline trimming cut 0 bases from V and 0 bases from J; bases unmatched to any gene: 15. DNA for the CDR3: TGCGCCAGCAGCTTGGAAAACACAGGGGCGTTTTTGAGCTCCTACAATGAGCAGTTCTTC. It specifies CASSLENTGAFLSSYNEQFF.

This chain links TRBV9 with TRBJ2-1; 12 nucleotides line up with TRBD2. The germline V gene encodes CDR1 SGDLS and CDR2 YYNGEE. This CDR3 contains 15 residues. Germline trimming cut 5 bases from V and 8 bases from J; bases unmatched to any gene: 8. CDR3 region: CASSQRLAGDHEQFF. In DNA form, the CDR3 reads TGTGCCAGCAGTCAAAGACTAGCGGGAGATCATGAGCAGTTCTTC.

The CDR3 DNA sequence: TGTGCCAGCAGCTGGAGACAGGGGGCAGACTATGGCTACACCTTC. Translation: CASSWRQGADYGYTF. The rearrangement links TRBV11-1 to TRBJ1-2; 10 bases agree with TRBD1. Losses at the gene ends were 4 bases for V and 3 bases for J; bases not matched to a gene: 5. Looked up from germline, CDR1 is SGHAT and CDR2 is FQDESV (reference sequence). The CDR3 loop spans 15 amino acids. Drawing the rest from reference TRBV11-1 and TRBJ1-2, the complete variable domain is EAEVAQSPRYKITEKSQAVAFWCDPISGHATLYWYRQILGQGPELLVQFQDESVVDDSQLPKDRFSAERLKGVDSTLKIQPAELGDSAMYLCASSWRQGADYGYTFGSGTRLTVV.

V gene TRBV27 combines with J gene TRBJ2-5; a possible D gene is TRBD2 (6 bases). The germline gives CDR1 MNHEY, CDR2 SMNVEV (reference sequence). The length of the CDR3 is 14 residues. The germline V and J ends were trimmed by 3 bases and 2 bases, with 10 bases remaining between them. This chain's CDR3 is CASSFLGLQETQYF. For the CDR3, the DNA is TGTGCCAGCAGTTTTCTCGGACTACAAGAGACCCAGTACTTC.